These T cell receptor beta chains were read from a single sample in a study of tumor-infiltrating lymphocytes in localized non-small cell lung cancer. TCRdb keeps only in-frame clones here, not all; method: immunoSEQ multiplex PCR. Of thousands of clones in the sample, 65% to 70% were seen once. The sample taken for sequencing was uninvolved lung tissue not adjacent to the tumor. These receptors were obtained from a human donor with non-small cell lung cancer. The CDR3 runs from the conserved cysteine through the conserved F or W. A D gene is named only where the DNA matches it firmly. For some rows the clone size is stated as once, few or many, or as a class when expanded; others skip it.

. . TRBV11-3 CASSFRRDYEQYF
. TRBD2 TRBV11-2 CASSLDLSSGRTDTQYF
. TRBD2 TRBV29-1 CSVRTGTSVVTYEQYF
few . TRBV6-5 CASTSPEEVGGYTF
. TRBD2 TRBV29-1 CSVGLAASYNEQFF
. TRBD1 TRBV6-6 CASSQGGSNQPQHF
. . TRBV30 CAWSPPGQETQYF
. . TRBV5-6 CASRDGGRASYEQYF
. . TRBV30 CASYTGSRTDTQYF
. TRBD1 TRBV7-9 CASSEGTGNTEAFF
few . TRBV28 CASSSPGQPSSGANVLTF
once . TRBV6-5 CASSRNRDLTDTQYF
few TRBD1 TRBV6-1 CASTPDREQFF
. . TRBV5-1 CASSLAAPQETQYF
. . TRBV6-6 CAIQVDRYTEAFF
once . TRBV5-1 CASSAGSVDEQFF
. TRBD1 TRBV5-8 CASRDYETGRNEQYF
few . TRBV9 CASSVEKDSLNTEAFF
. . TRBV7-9 CASSLALGKFETQYF
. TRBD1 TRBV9 CASSEGDRGSLGEQYF
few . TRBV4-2 CASSQGGGGNQPQHF
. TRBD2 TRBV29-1 CSAPGLAGASYNEQFF
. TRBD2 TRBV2 CASNPVTSGRADTQYF
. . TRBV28 CASMGTFVEQYF
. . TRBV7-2 CASSLGRVMSYEQYF
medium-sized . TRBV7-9 CASSTPGLSTGELFF
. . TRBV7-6 CASSPSLSGTGELFF
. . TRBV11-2 CASSLKGEETQYF
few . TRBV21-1 CASSKWGNYGYTF
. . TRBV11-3 CASSLDLLRSGDTQYF
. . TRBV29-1 CSAVDPVQFF